The next 5 T cell receptor beta chains were all read from a single sample in a study of spatial heterogeneity in lung cancer. Time point of the sample: sample taken at primary tumor resection. The sequenced material consisted of unsorted whole RNA from tumor, nontumor lung or frozen PBMC. Each CDR3 protein is one row after TCRdb ran MiXCR on the 5' RACE reads. The sample has some 52,000 distinct CDR3 sequences, around 6.7% seen once. The sample was PBMCs, taken at surgery. The receptors shown here come from a female donor with early-stage non-small cell lung cancer.

This clonotype was recorded a few times. J is TRBJ2-2 and V is TRBV11-3; 9 bases line up with TRBD1. The CDR3 extends over 15 amino acids. Trimming took 3 bases from V and 5 from J; bases not matched to a gene: 4. Germline V gene sequence: CDR1 SGHNT, CDR2 YENEEA. The CDR3 loop reads CASSLTGGSTGELFF. The CDR3 bases are TGTGCCAGCAGCTTGACAGGGGGGAGTACCGGGGAGCTGTTTTTT.

For this clonotype: A read error may account for a junction end that differs from germline. This chain uses TRBV7-7 with TRBJ2-1; TRBD2 is a possible D gene (5 bases). Germline V gene sequence: CDR1 SSHAT, CDR2 FNYEAQ (reference sequence). This CDR3 has 13 amino acids. The DNA of the CDR3 is TGTGCTAGCAGCTTAACCCAGCGGTTTGAGCAGTTCTTC. Protein sequence: CASSLTQRFEQFF. The full variable domain, rest sourced from reference TRBV7-7 and TRBJ2-1, is GAGVSQSPRYKVTKRGQDVTLRCDPISSHATLYWYQQALGQGPEFLTYFNYEAQPDKSGLPSDRFSAERPEGSISTLTIQRTEQRDSAMYRCASSLTQRFEQFFGPGTRLTVL.

This clonotype appeared a few times. The chain carries TRBV7-2 and TRBJ1-6, with D possibly being TRBD1 (6 bases). CDR1 SGHTA and CDR2 FQGNSA come from the germline V gene. The CDR3 is 16 residues long. The ends were cut back, 5 bases at V and 1 base at J, with 12 bases in the middle. The CDR3 region has the DNA TGTGCCAGCAGCCGACGGGGGGCTTCCTATAATTCACCCCTCCACTTT. This codes for CASSRRGASYNSPLHF. The variable domain in full, completed from reference TRBV7-2 and TRBJ1-6, reads GAGVSQSPSNKVTEKGKDVELRCDPISGHTALYWYRQSLGQGLEFLIYFQGNSAPDKSGLPSDRFSAERTGGSVSTLTIQRTQQEDSAVYLCASSRRGASYNSPLHFGNGTRLTVT.

This chain connects TRBV5-1 to TRBJ2-7; 9 nucleotides match TRBD1. The CDR3 consists of 13 residues. V shed 3 bases and J 4 bases; nucleotides not matched to a gene: 2. The germline gives CDR1 SGHRS, CDR2 YFSETQ. Here the CDR3 DNA reads TGCGCCAGCAGCTCGGGACAGGGATACGAGCAGTACTTC. Translating gives CASSSGQGYEQYF.

This clonotype has just a few counts. The chain couples TRBV7-3 to TRBJ2-3; 9 positions agree with TRBD2. This CDR3 comprises 16 residues. V shed 5 bases, J shed 5 bases, and the junction held 11 bases outside the gene matches. Germline assignment: CDR1 SGHTA and CDR2 FQGTGA. The CDR3, as DNA: TGTGCCAGCAGCCGCCAGGGCGGGGGGGCGATAGATACGCAGTATTTT. Amino acid sequence: CASSRQGGGAIDTQYF.